The T cell receptor (beta chain) described here comes from a study of blood T cell repertoires in COVID-19. The germline CDR1 and CDR2 sequences are MNHEY and SVGAGI. Trimming took 6 bases from V and 6 from J, leaving 14 bases between them. The CDR3 is made up of 13 amino acids. Libraries were prepared by immunoSEQ multiplex PCR; TCRdb keeps only in-frame clonotypes and omits some of them. The sample carries approximately 280,000 clones, around 85% recorded once. Sequencing used PBMCs or T cells enriched from blood (not recorded which). The TCR sequence derives from a woman aged 45-65 years who had recovered from COVID-19. This rearrangement joins TRBV6-5 to TRBJ1-2; the D gene is possibly TRBD1 (5 bases). The CDR3 is CASRHGTPDGYTF. DNA of the CDR3: TGTGCCAGCAGGCACGGGACTCCGGATGGCTACACCTTC.